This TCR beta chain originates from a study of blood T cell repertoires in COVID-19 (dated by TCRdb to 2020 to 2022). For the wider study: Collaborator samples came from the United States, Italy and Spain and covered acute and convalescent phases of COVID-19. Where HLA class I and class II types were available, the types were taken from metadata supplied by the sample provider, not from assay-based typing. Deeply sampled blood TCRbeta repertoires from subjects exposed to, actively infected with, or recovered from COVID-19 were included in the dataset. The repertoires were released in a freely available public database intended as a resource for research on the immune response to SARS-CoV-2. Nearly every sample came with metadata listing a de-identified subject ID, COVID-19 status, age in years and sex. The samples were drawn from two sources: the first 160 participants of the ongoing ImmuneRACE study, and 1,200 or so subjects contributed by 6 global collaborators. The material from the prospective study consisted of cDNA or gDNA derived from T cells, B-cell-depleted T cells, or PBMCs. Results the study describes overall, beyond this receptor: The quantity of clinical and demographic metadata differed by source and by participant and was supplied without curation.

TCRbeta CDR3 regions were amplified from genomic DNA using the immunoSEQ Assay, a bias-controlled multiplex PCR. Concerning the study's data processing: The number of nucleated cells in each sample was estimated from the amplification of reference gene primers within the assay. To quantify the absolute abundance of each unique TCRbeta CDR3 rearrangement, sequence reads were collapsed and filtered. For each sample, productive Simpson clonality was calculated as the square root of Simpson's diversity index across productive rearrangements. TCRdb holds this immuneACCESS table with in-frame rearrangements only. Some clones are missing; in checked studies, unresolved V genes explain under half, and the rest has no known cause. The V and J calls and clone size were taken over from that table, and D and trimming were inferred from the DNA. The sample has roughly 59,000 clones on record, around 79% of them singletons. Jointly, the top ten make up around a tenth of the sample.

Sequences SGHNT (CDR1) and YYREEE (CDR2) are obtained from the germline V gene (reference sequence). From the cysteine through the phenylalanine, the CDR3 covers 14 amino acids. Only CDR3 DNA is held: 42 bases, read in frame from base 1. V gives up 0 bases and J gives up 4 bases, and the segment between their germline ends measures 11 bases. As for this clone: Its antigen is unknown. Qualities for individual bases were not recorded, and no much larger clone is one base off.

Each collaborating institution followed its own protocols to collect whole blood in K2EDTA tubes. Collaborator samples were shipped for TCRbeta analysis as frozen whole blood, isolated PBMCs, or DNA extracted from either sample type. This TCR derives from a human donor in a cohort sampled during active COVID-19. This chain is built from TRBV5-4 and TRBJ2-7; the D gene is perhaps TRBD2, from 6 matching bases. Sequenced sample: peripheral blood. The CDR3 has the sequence CASSLAGGRYEQYF. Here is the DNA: TGTGCCAGCAGCTTGGCCGGGGGTCGTTACGAGCAGTACTTC.